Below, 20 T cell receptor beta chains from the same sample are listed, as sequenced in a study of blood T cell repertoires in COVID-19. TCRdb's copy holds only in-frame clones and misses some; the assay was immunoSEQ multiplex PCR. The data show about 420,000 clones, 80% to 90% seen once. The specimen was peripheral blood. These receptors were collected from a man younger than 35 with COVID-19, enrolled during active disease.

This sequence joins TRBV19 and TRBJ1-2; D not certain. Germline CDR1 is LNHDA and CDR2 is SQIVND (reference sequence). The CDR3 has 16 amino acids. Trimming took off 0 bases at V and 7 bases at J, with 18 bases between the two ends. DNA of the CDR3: TGTGCCAGTAGTATAGATCCAATCGTTCGACTTTTTGGCTACACCTTC. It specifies CASSIDPIVRLFGYTF. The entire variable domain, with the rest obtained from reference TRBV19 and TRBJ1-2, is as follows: DGGITQSPKYLFRKEGQNVTLSCEQNLNHDAMYWYRQDPGQGLRLIYYSQIVNDFQKGDIAEGYSVSREKKESFPLTVTSAQKNPTAFYLCASSIDPIVRLFGYTFGSGTRLTVV.

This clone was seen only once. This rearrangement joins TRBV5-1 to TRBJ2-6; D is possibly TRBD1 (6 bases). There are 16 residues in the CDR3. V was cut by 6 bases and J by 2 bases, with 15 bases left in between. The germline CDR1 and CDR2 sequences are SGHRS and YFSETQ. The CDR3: CASILERGTGANVLTF. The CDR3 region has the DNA TGCGCCAGCATACTAGAGAGGGGGACTGGGGCCAACGTCCTGACTTTC.

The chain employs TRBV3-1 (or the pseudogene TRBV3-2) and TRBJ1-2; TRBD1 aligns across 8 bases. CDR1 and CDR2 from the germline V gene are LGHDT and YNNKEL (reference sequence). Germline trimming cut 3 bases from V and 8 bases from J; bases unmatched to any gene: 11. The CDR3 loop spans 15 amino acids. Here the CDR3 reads CASSQQGARLYGYTF. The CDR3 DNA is TGTGCCAGCAGCCAGCAGGGGGCGCGGCTGTACGGCTACACCTTC.

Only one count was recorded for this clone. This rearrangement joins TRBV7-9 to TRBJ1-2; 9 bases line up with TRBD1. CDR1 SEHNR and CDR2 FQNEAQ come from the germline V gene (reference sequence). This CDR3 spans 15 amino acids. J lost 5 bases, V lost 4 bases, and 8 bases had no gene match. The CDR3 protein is CASSSPSGTGYGYTF. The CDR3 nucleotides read TGTGCCAGCAGCTCCCCCTCCGGGACAGGGTATGGCTACACCTTC.

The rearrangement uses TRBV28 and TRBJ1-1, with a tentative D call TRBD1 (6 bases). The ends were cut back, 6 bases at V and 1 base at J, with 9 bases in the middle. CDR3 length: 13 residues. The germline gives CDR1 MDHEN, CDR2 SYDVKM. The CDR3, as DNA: TGTGCCAGCAGCCAGGGACAGAACACTGAAGCTTTCTTT. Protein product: CASSQGQNTEAFF.

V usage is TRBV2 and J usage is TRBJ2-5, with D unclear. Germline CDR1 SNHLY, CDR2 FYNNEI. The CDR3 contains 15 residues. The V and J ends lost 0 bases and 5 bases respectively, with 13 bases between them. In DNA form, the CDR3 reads TGTGCCAGCAGTGAAGCGCTTAGAGTCTGGGAGACCCAGTACTTC. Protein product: CASSEALRVWETQYF. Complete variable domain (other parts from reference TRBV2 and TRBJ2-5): EPEVTQTPSHQVTQMGQEVILRCVPISNHLYFYWYRQILGQKVEFLVSFYNNEISEKSEIFDDQFSVERPDGSNFTLKIRSTKLEDSAMYFCASSEALRVWETQYFGPGTRLLVL.

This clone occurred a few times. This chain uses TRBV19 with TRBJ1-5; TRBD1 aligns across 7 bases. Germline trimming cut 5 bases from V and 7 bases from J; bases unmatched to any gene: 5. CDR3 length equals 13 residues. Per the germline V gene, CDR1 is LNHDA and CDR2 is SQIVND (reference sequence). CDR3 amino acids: CASSWTGGQPQHF. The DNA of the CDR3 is TGTGCCAGTAGTTGGACAGGCGGACAGCCCCAGCATTTT.

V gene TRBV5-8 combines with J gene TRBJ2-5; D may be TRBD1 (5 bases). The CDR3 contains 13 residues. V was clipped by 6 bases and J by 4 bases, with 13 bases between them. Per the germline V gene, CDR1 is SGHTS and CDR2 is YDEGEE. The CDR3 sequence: CASTQQVRETQYF. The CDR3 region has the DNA TGTGCCAGCACCCAACAGGTTCGAGAGACCCAGTACTTC.

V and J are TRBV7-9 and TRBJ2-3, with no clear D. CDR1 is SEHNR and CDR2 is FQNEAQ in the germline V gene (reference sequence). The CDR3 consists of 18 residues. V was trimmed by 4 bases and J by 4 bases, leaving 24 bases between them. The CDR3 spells CASSSPTGSNSGSDTQYF. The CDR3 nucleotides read TGTGCCAGCAGCTCCCCAACGGGTAGTAATTCTGGGTCAGATACGCAGTATTTT.

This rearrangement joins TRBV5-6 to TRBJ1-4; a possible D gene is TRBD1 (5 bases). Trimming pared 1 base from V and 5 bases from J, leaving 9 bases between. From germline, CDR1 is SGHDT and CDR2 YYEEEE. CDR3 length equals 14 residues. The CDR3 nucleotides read TGTGCCAGCAGCTTGAGACAGCAAAATGAAAAACTGTTTTTT. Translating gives CASSLRQQNEKLFF.

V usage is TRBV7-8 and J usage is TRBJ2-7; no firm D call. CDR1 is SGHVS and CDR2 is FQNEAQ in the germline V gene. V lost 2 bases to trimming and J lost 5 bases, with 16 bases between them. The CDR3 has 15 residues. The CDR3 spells CASSLILLGLHEQYF. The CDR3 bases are TGTGCCAGCAGCTTAATTTTGCTTGGCTTACACGAGCAGTACTTC.

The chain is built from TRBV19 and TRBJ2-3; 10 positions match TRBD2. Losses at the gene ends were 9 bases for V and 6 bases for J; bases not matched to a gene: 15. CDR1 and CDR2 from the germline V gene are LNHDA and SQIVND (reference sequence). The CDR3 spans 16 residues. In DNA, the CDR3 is TGTGCCAGAGGGGCCTGGCTAGCAGCGGGGGGGGATACGCAGTATTTT. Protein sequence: CARGAWLAAGGDTQYF.

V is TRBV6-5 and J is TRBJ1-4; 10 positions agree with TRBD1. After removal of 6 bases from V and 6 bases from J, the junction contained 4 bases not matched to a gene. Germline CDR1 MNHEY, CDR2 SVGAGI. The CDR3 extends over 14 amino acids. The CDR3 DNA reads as TGTGCCAGCAGACGGGACAGGGGAGATGAAAAACTGTTTTTT. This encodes CASRRDRGDEKLFF.

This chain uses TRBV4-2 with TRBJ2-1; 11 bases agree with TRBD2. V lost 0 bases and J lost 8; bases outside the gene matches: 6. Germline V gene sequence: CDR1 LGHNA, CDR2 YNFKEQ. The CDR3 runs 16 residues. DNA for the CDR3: TGTGCCAGCAGCCAAGAGGTAGCGGGGGGGGGCGATGAGCAGTTCTTC. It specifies CASSQEVAGGGDEQFF.

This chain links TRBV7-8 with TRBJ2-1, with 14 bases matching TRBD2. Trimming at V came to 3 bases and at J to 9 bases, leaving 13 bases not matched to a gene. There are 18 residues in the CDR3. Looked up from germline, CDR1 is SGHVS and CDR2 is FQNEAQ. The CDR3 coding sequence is TGTGCCAGCAGCTTCGCGGGACTAGCGGGAGCGGGGCAGGGTGAGCAGTTCTTC. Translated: CASSFAGLAGAGQGEQFF. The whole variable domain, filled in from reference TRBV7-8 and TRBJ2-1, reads GAGVSQSPRYKVAKRGQDVALRCDPISGHVSLFWYQQALGQGPEFLTYFQNEAQLDKSGLPSDRFFAERPEGSVSTLKIQRTQQEDSAVYLCASSFAGLAGAGQGEQFFGPGTRLTVL.

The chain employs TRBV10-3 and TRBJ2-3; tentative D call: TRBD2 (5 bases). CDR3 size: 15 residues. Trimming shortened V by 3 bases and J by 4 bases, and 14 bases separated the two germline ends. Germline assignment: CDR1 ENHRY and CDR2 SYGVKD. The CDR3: CAISDEGGRADTQYF. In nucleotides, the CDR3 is TGTGCCATCAGTGATGAAGGAGGAAGGGCAGATACGCAGTATTTT.

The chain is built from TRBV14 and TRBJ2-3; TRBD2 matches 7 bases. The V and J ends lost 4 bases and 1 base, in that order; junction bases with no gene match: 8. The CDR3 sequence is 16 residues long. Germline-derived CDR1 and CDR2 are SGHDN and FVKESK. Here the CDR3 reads CASSPRDRGGTDTQYF. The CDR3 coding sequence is TGTGCCAGCAGCCCCAGGGACCGGGGGGGCACAGATACGCAGTATTTT.

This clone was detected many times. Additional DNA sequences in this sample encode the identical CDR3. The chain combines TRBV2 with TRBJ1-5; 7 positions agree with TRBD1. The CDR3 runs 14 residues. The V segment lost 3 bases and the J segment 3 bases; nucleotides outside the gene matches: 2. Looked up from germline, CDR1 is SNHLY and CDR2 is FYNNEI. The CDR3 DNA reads TGTGCCAGCAGTGAGGGACAGAACAATCAGCCCCAGCATTTT. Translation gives CASSEGQNNQPQHF.

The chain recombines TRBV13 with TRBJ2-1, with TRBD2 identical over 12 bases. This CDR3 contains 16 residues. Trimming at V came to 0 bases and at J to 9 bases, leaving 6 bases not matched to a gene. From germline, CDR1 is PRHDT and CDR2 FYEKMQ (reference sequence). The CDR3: CASSLGQVTSGSEQFF. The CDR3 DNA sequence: TGTGCCAGCAGCTTAGGCCAGGTGACTAGCGGGAGTGAGCAGTTCTTC. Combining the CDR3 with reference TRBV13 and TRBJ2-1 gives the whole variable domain AAGVIQSPRHLIKEKRETATLKCYPIPRHDTVYWYQQGPGQDPQFLISFYEKMQSDKGSIPDRFSAQQFSDYHSELNMSSLELGDSALYFCASSLGQVTSGSEQFFGPGTRLTVL.

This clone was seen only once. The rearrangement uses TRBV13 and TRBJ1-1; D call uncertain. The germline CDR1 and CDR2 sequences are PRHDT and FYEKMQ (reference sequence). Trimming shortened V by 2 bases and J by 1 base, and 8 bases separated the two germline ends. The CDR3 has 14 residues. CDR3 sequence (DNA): TGTGCCAGCAGCTTAAGAACGCGGAACACTGAAGCTTTCTTT. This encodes CASSLRTRNTEAFF. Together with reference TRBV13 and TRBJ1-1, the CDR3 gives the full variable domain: AAGVIQSPRHLIKEKRETATLKCYPIPRHDTVYWYQQGPGQDPQFLISFYEKMQSDKGSIPDRFSAQQFSDYHSELNMSSLELGDSALYFCASSLRTRNTEAFFGQGTRLTVV.